A single T cell receptor beta chain is shown here with its context. Its cognate antigen is unknown. The data originate from a study of Ad26.COV2.S vaccination and SARS-CoV-2 variants. Background on the study: Once or twice, 56 days apart, Ad26.COV2.S was delivered intramuscularly. Study-level points and caveats: Researchers reported similar non-spike TCR breadth in vaccine and placebo recipients. Analyses of TCR breadth and depth may have underestimated total T cell responses.

TCRdb's table, derived via immunoSEQ multiplex PCR, lists solely in-frame clones and lacks some. The data hold roughly 400,000 clones, with about nine tenths observed a single time. Treatment described: around 19 received Ad26.COV2.S at low or high dose, single or two shots; about 5 received placebo; per-sample allocation not given. Sampling happened 63 days after the first vaccine or placebo injection. The CDR3 runs to 14 residues. V shed 10 bases and J 6 bases; nucleotides not matched to a gene: 10. The germline V gene has CDR1 LNHDA and CDR2 SQIVND (reference sequence). The clonotype originates from a person aged 18 to 65 who received the Ad26.COV2.S COVID-19 vaccine or a placebo. The sample was peripheral blood, taken in a trial of Ad26.COV2.S vaccine versus placebo. This chain links TRBV19 with TRBJ1-5, with TRBD1 matching over 9 bases. CDR3 amino acids: CATLPGTGSQPQHF. The DNA for the CDR3 is TGTGCCACCCTCCCCGGGACAGGGAGTCAGCCCCAGCATTTT.